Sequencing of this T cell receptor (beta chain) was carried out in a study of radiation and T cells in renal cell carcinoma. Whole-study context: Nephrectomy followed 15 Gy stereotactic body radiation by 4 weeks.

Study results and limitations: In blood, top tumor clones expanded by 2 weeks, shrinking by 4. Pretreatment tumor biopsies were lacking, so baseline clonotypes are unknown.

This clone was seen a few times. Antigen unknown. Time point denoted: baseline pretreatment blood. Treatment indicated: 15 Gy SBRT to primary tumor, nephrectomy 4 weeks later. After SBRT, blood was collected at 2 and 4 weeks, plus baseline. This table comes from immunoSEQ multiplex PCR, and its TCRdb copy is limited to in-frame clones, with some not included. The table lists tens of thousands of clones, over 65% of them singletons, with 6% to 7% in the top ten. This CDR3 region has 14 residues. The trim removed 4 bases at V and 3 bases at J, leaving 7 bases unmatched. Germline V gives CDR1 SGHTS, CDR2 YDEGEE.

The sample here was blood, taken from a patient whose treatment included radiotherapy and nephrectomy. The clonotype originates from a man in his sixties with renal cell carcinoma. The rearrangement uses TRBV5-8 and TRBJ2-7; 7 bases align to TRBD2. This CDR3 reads CASSGGGSYYEQYF. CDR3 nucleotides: TGTGCCAGCAGCGGGGGGGGATCCTACTACGAGCAGTACTTC.